This T cell receptor beta chain was captured in a study of regulatory T cells in long-lasting Graves disease. Overall study context: The term persistent Graves' disease signified upward of 5 years on antithyroid drugs with positive TSH receptor antibodies.

Time point here: persistent/refractory GD, antithyroid drugs over 5 years with positive TRAb. Researchers made the TCR library from RNA that was extracted from PBMCs. One endocrinology department in Xi'an, China, was where patients came from. General study points: Accuracy was perhaps lowered by the small sample size.

The CDR3 sequence is 15 residues long. Losses at the gene ends were 3 bases for V and 4 bases for J; bases not matched to a gene: 9. The germline gives CDR1 DFQATT, CDR2 SNEGSKA (reference sequence). Arm-PCR of CDR3 regions with iRepertoire HTBI primers generated TCR beta libraries. In the authors' methods: Across all samples, approximately 68 TRBV segments and about 13 TRBJ segments were identified. Via MiXCR, TCRdb re-called the multiplex PCR reads, giving one row per CDR3 protein. V and J calls and clone size were set by TCRdb, not the authors. In the table there are 350,000 to 450,000 distinct CDR3 sequences, approximately 23% of which are singletons. A word on this clonotype: Its specificity is unknown.

The V gene is TRBV20-1, the J gene TRBJ2-3; 8 bases align to TRBD2. The starting material was peripheral blood mononuclear cells (PBMCs), obtained when the disease was refractory, from a patient treated with antithyroid drugs. The TCR sequence derives from a woman aged 40 to 55 with Graves disease. The DNA for the CDR3 is TGCAGTGCTAGTGGGGGGACTAGTAGTGCAGATACGCAGTATTTT. Its translation is CSASGGTSSADTQYF.